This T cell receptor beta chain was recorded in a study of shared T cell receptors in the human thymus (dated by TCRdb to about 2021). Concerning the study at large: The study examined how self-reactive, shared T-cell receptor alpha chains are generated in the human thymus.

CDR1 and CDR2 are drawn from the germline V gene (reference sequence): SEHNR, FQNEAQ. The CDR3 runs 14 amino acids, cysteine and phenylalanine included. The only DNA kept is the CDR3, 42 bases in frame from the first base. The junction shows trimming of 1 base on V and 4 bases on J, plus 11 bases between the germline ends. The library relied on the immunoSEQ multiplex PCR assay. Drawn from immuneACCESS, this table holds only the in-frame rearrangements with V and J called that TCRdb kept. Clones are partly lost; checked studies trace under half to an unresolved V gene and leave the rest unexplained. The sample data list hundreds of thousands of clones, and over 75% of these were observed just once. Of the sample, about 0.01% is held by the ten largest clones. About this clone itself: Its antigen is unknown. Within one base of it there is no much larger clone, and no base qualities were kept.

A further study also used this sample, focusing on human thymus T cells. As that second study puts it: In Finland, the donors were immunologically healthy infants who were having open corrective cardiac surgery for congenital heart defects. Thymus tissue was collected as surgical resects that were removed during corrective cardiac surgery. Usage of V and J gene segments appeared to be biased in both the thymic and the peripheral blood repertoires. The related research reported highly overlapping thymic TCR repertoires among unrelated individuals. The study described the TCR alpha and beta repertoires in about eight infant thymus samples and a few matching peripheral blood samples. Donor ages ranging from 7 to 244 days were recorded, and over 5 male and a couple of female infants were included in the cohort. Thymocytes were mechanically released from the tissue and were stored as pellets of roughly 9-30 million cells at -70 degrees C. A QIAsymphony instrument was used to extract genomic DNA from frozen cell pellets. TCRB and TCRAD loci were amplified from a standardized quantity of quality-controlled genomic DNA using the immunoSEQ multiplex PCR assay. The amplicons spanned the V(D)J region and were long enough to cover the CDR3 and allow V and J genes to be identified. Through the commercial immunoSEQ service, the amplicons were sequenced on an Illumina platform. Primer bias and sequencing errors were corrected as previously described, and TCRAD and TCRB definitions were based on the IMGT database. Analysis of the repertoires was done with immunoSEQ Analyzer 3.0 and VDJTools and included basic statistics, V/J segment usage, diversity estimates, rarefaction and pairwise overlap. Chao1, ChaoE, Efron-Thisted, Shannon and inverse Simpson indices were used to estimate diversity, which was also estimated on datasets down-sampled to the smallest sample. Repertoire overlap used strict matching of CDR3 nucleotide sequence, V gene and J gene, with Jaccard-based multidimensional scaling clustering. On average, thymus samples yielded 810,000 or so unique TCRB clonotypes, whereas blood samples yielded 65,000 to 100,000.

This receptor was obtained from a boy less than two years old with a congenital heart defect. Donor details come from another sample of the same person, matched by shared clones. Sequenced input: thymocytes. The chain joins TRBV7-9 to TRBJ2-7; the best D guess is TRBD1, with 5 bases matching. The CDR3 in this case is CASSLVAGSYEQYF. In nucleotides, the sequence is TGTGCCAGCAGCTTAGTTGCAGGGTCATACGAGCAGTACTTC.